The clone carrying this T cell receptor beta chain was seen repeatedly, ten times or more. Antigen: not known. This sample is drawn from a study of CD8 T cells in ankylosing spondylitis. Study-level points and caveats: The clones that were linked to disease were reported to be significantly enriched in matched synovial fluid samples from ankylosing spondylitis patients. It appeared that ankylosing spondylitis blood was characterized by a TCR beta motif of several highly homologous variants.

Scientists made TCR beta libraries using quantitative 5'-RACE with molecular barcodes. TCRdb processed the 5' RACE reads anew with MiXCR; each CDR3 protein has one entry. The sample yields under 250,000 distinct CDR3 sequences, about 10% seen once. The sequenced sample consisted of blood, either unsorted or a sorted T cell fraction (not recorded which). The TCR comes from a male donor with ankylosing spondylitis or in good health (not recorded which).

The CDR3 bases are TGTGCCAGCAGTTCGGGGACAACCTACGAGCAGTACTTC. Protein sequence: CASSSGTTYEQYF. The chain carries TRBV12-3 or TRBV12-4 and TRBJ2-7, with D maybe TRBD1 (6 bases). CDR3 size: 13 residues. The V end lost 4 bases, the J end lost 2 bases, and 9 bases lay between the germline ends.